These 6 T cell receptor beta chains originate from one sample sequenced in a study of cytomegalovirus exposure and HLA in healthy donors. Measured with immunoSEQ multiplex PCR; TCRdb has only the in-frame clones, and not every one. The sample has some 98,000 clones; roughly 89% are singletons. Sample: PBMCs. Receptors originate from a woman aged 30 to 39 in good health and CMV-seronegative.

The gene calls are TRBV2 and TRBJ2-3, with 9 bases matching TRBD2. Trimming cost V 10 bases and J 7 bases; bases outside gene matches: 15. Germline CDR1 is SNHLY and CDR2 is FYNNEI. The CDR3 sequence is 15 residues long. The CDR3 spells CATTNDGAGGNTQYF. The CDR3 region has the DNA TGTGCCACTACAAACGACGGGGCGGGGGGGAATACGCAGTATTTT. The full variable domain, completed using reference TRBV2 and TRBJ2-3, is EPEVTQTPSHQVTQMGQEVILRCVPISNHLYFYWYRQILGQKVEFLVSFYNNEISEKSEIFDDQFSVERPDGSNFTLKIRSTKLEDSAMYFCATTNDGAGGNTQYFGPGTRLTVL.

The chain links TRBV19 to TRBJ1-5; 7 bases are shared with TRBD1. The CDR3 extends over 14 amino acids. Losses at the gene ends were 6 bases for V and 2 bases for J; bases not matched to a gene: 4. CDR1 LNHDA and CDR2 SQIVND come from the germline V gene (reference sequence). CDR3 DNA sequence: TGTGCCAGTAGAGCCGACAGGGGCAATCAGCCCCAGCATTTT. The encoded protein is CASRADRGNQPQHF.

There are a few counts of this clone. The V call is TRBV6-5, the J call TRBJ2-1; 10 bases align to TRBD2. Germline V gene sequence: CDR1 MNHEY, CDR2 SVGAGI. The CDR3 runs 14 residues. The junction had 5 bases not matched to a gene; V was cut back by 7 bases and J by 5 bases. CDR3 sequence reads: CASKPGLANNEQFF. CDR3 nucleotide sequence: TGTGCCAGCAAACCGGGACTAGCGAACAATGAGCAGTTCTTC.

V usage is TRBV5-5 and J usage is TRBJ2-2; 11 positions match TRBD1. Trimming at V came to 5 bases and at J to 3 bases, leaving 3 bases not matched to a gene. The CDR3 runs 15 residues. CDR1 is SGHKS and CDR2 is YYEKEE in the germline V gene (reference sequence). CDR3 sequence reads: CASRGQGAYTGELFF. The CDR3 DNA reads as TGTGCCAGCAGAGGACAGGGGGCGTACACCGGGGAGCTGTTTTTT.

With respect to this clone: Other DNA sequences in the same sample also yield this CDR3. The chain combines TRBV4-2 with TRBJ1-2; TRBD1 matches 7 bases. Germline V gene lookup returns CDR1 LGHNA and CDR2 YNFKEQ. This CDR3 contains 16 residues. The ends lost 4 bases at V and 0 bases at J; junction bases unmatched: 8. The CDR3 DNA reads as TGTGCCAGCAGCCCCTCCTCCGGGACAGCTAACTATGGCTACACCTTC. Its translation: CASSPSSGTANYGYTF.

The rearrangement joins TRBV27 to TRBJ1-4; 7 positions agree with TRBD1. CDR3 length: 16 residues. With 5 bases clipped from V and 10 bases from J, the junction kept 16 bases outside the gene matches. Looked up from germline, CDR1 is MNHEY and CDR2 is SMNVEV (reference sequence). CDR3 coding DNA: TGTGCCAGCAGTGGGCTCCGGGACAGTGGGGAAGGAAAACTGTTTTTT. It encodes CASSGLRDSGEGKLFF.